The sequence of this TCR beta chain was determined in a study of blood T cell repertoires in COVID-19. As for the study in general: COVID-19 samples from acute and convalescent phases originated in the United States, Italy and Spain.

Original processing methods: From reference gene primer amplification, estimates of nucleated cell counts were derived. This table comes from immunoSEQ multiplex PCR, and its TCRdb copy is limited to in-frame clones, with some not included. V and J calls and clone size follow that table, whereas D and trimming were derived from the DNA. The repertoire holds about 330,000 clones, with approximately 90% as singletons. This CDR3 region has 11 residues. The germline V gene encodes CDR1 DFQATT and CDR2 SNEGSKA (reference sequence). The V end was cut by 3 bases, the J end by 2 bases, with 3 bases between. Those enrolled in Seattle joined during active infection and were followed longitudinally afterward.

This TCR derives from a man aged 30-40 years with COVID-19, enrolled during active disease. J is TRBJ2-3 and V is TRBV20-1, with no clear D. Material: peripheral blood. The CDR3 DNA follows: TGCAGTGCTAGGTACACAGATACGCAGTATTTT. It is translated as CSARYTDTQYF.